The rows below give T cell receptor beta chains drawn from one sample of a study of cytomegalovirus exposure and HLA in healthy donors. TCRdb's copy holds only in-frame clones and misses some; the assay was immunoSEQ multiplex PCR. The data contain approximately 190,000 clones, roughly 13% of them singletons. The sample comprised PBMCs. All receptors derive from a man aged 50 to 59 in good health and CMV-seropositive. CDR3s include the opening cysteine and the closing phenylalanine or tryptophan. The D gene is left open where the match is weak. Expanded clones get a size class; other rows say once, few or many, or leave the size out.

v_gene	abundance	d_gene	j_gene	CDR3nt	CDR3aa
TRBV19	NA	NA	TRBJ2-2	TGTGCCAGTAGTATAGGCGGAACGAACACCGGGGAGCTGTTTTTT	CASSIGGTNTGELFF
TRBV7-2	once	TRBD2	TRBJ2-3	TGTGCCAGCAGCCCTTTGGTGGGGGGACTAGCGGGGGATACGCAGTATTTT	CASSPLVGGLAGDTQYF
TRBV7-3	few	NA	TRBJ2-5	TGTGCCAGCAGCCAGGGAGGTACCGAGACCCAGTACTTC	CASSQGGTETQYF
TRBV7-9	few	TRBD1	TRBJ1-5	TGTGCCAGCAGCCCCCCCACAGGGGGGGATCAGCCCCAGCATTTT	CASSPPTGGDQPQHF
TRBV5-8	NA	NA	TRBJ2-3	TGTGCCAGCAGCTCGAGTAGACTAGGCGGAGGAGATACGCAGTATTTT	CASSSSRLGGGDTQYF
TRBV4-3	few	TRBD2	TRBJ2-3	TGCGCCAGCAGCCAAGCTCCGGGACTAGCGGGGGACTACACAGATACGCAGTATTTT	CASSQAPGLAGDYTDTQYF
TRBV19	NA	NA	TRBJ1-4	TGTGCCAGTAGTATAGCGGGTACTGAAAAACTGTTTTTT	CASSIAGTEKLFF
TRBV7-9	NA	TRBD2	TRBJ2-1	TGTGCCAGCAGAGCTAGCGGGGGAGGTGGTGAGCAGTTCTTC	CASRASGGGGEQFF
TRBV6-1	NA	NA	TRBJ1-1	TGTGCCAGCAGTGAAGCGGGCAACATGAACACTGAAGCTTTCTTT	CASSEAGNMNTEAFF
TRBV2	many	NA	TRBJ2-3	TGTGCCAGCACCTTATCAGGGTCAGATACGCAGTATTTT	CASTLSGSDTQYF
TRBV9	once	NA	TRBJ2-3	TGTGCCAGCAGCGTAGGATGGACTAGCACAGATACGCAGTATTTT	CASSVGWTSTDTQYF
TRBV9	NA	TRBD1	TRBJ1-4	TGTGCCAGCAGTAATACAGGGGTAAGGGGTGAAAAACTGTTTTTT	CASSNTGVRGEKLFF
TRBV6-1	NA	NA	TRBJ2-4	TGTGCCAGCAGTGAGGGTGCCGGGTACGGTAGTCAAAACATTCAGTACTTC	CASSEGAGYGSQNIQYF
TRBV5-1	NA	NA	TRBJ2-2	TGCGCCAGCAGCTTGAAAGGGGGTTTCACCGGGGAGCTGTTTTTT	CASSLKGGFTGELFF
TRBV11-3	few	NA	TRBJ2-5	TGTGCCAGCAGCTCCCTCGGCCGGGGAGAAGAGACCCAGTACTTC	CASSSLGRGEETQYF
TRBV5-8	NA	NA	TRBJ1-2	TGTGCCAGCAGCCTGCCCGCCGGGAACGGCTACACCTTC	CASSLPAGNGYTF
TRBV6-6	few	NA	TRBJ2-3	TGTGCCAGCAGTTACTTAAAGACCGGGTCGGTAGATACGCAGTATTTT	CASSYLKTGSVDTQYF
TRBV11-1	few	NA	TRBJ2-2	TGTGCCAGCAGCTTAAAAGAGGGAGTGGGAACCGGGGAGCTGTTTTTT	CASSLKEGVGTGELFF
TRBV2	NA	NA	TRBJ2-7	TGTGCCAGCAGTGACAGAACCTACGAGCAGTACTTC	CASSDRTYEQYF
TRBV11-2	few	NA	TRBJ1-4	TGTGCCAGCAGCTTAGGGAGCGGGTTTAATGAAAAACTGTTTTTT	CASSLGSGFNEKLFF
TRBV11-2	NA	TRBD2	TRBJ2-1	TGTGCCAGCAGCAAATCCCGGACTAGAGGTGTCGATGAGCAGTTCTTC	CASSKSRTRGVDEQFF
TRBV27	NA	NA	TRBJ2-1	TGTGCCAGCAGTTTTGGGGGGAACTACAATGAGCAGTTCTTC	CASSFGGNYNEQFF
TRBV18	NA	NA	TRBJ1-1	TGTGCCAGCTCACCAAGGATTGGGACACTCCTTGAAGCTTTCTTT	CASSPRIGTLLEAFF
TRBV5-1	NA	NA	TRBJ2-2	TGCGCCAGCAGCTTGTACGTCAGGGGATCGTCCGGGGAGCTGTTTTTT	CASSLYVRGSSGELFF
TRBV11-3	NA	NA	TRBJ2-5	TGTGCCAGCAGCTTAAGGACAACACAAGAGACCCAGTACTTC	CASSLRTTQETQYF
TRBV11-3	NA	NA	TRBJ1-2	TGTGCCAGCTCACTCGGGGGACGGACCAACTATGGCTACACCTTC	CASSLGGRTNYGYTF
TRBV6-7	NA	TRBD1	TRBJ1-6	TGTGCCAGCAGAACTACGAACAGGGGTTGGTCCTATAATTCACCCCTCCACTTT	CASRTTNRGWSYNSPLHF
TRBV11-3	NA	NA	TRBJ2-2	TGTGCCAGCAGCTTATTGACTAGGCCCGGGGAGCTGTTTTTT	CASSLLTRPGELFF
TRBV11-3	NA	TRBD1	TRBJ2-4	TGTGCCAGCAGCTTAACGGACAGGGGGCTTCGAGCCAAAAACATTCAGTACTTC	CASSLTDRGLRAKNIQYF
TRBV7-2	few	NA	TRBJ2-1	TGTGCCAGCAGCTTAGGCCCACCCGGTATGAGCTCCTACAATGAGCAGTTCTTC	CASSLGPPGMSSYNEQFF
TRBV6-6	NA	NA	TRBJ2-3	TGTGCCAGCAATCTAAGCCGACGGGGCACAGATACGCAGTATTTT	CASNLSRRGTDTQYF
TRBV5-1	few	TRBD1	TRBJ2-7	TGCGCCAGCAGCGCCGGGACAGGGGGCAACGAGCAGTACTTC	CASSAGTGGNEQYF
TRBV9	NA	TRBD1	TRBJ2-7	TGTGCCAGCAGCGCGGGACAGCAGTACGAGCAGTACTTC	CASSAGQQYEQYF
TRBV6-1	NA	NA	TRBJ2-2	TGTGCCAGCAGAATCAGGGGCCTTATGGCCGGGGAGCTGTTTTTT	CASRIRGLMAGELFF
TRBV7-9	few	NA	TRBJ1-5	TGTGCCAGCACACTCGCAAATCAGCCCCAGCATTTT	CASTLANQPQHF
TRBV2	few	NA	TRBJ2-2	TGTGCCAGCAGCCGAGAGGGGGTGGGGATCGGGGAGCTGTTTTTT	CASSREGVGIGELFF
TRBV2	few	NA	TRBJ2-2	TGTGCCAGCAGTTTATGGGGCGTACACACCGGGGAGCTGTTTTTT	CASSLWGVHTGELFF
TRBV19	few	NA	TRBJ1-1	TGTGCCAGTAGTATCCGGGAGGTGGGGGTGAACACTGAAGCTTTCTTT	CASSIREVGVNTEAFF
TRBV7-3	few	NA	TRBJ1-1	TGTGCCAGCAGCCAACAGGGTAACGCTGAAGCTTTCTTT	CASSQQGNAEAFF
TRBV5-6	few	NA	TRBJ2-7	TGTGCCAGCAGCTTTCTCTCCTACGAGCAGTACTTC	CASSFLSYEQYF
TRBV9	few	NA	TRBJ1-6	TGTGCCAGCAGCGTAGGGCCTAGCTCCTATAATTCACCCCTCCACTTT	CASSVGPSSYNSPLHF
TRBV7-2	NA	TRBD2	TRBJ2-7	TGTGCCAGCAGCTTAGCCGGGGGGGCCGGCGACGAGCAGTACTTC	CASSLAGGAGDEQYF
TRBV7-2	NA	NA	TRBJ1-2	TGTGCCAGCAGCCTAAATCACTATGGCTACACCTTC	CASSLNHYGYTF
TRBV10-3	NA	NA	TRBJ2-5	TGTGCCATCAGTACTACCGGACACAGCCCAGAGACCCAGTACTTC	CAISTTGHSPETQYF
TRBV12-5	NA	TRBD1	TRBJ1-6	TGTGCTAGTGGTCCGACAGGGGCGAATTCACCCCTCCACTTT	CASGPTGANSPLHF
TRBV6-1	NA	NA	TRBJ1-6	TGTGCCAGCAGTGAAGCTGGGGGCTCACCCCTCCACTTT	CASSEAGGSPLHF
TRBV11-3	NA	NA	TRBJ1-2	TGTGCCAGCAGCTTCGGTGGGGGCCTTAGGGGCTACACCTTC	CASSFGGGLRGYTF
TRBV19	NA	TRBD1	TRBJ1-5	TGTGCCAGTAGTAGCCCGGGACAGGGGGGCCTCAATCAGCCCCAGCATTTT	CASSSPGQGGLNQPQHF
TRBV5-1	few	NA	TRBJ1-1	TGCGCCAGCAGCTTGGTCGGAGGTTTTAGCACTGAAGCTTTCTTT	CASSLVGGFSTEAFF
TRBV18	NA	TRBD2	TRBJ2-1	TGTGCCAGCTCACTTCTAGCGGGGGGGGACAATGAGCAGTTCTTC	CASSLLAGGDNEQFF
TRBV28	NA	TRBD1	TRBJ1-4	TGTGCCAGCAGTTCACCACCGACAGGGCGGAATGAAAAACTGTTTTTT	CASSSPPTGRNEKLFF